The TCR beta chain under discussion was sequenced for a study of blood T cells in healthy people across ages. Trimming cost V 7 bases and J 2 bases; bases outside gene matches: 11. Germline V lookup: CDR1 SQVTM, CDR2 ANQGSEA. CDR3 length: 14 amino acids. Donation came from healthy Caucasian individuals in Russia who were aged about 6 to 100. This clonotype was observed a few times. The authors ran a second PCR of 7 to 11 cycles using a sample-barcoded 5' primer and a J-beta primer mix. One entry per CDR3 protein results from TCRdb running MiXCR on the 5' RACE reads. The table records hundreds of thousands of distinct CDR3 sequences, more than 55% of them present only once.

The genes are TRBV29-1 and TRBJ2-7, with 7 bases that match TRBD1. The specimen was blood. This clonotype was sampled from a man between 40 and 49 years old in good health. The CDR3 is CSEIPGQPPYEQYF. The CDR3 nucleotides are TGCAGCGAAATCCCGGGACAGCCCCCCTACGAGCAGTACTTC.